The table lists the clone carrying this T cell receptor (beta chain) with a count of one. Its antigen is not identified. There are 15 residues in the CDR3. Germline V gives CDR1 SEHNR, CDR2 FQNEAQ (reference sequence). V was shortened by 1 base and J by 7 bases, with 16 bases between the two germline ends. This record belongs to a study of cytomegalovirus exposure and HLA in healthy donors. About the research overall: Unique TCRs numbering some 80 million, obtained from HLA-typed donors, made up an early data release.

Study findings and constraints: Only CMV serostatus was available as immune exposure information.

PCR amplification relied on 60 Vbeta primers (plus 13 Jbeta primers). Assay used: immunoSEQ multiplex PCR; TCRdb lists only in-frame clones, some missing. The sample has about 220,000 clones, 75% seen once. This clonotype was obtained from a woman aged 25 to 45 in good health and CMV-seronegative. The chain uses TRBV7-9 and TRBJ1-2, with a possible D match to TRBD1 (5 bases). The sequencing input was PBMCs. The CDR3, as DNA: TGTGCCAGCAGCTTAGAGGGACTATCCTTTAGTGGCTACACCTTC. It yields the protein CASSLEGLSFSGYTF.